Listed below are T cell receptor beta chains from one sample, sequenced in a study of post-analysis software for immune sequencing data. From the PCR reads, TCRdb called clonotypes with MiXCR, one entry per CDR3 protein. This repertoire shows roughly 730,000 distinct CDR3 sequences, roughly 27% found once; its top ten account for roughly 0.53%. The sequenced sample consisted of blood. The receptors come from a girl under 18 with multiple sclerosis. Both conserved end residues are part of each CDR3. The order of the fields is clone size, J gene, V gene, D gene, CDR3 protein, CDR3 DNA. D genes are given only for firm matches. Part of the rows lack a size; the others show once, few, many or a class for expanded clones.

>few|TRBJ1-6|TRBV2|-
CASRVAENNSPLHF
TGTGCCAGCAGAGTGGCGGAGAATAATTCACCCCTCCACTTT
>few|TRBJ2-7|TRBV20-1|-
CSAGGITYEQYF
TGCAGTGCCGGAGGGATCACCTACGAGCAGTACTTC
>many|TRBJ2-5|TRBV6-1|TRBD1
CASRRDRTKETQYF
TGTGCCAGCAGGCGGGACAGGACAAAAGAGACCCAGTACTTC
>-|TRBJ2-3|TRBV20-1|-
CSAGAGWARKDTQYF
TGCAGTGCAGGGGCAGGGTGGGCCCGGAAAGATACGCAGTATTTT
>once|TRBJ2-2|TRBV7-2|-
CASGKQGNTGELFF
TGTGCCAGCGGTAAACAGGGAAACACCGGGGAGCTGTTTTTT
>few|TRBJ2-7|TRBV6-1|TRBD1
CASLDPRTGGSAPIYEQYF
TGTGCCAGCCTCGATCCCCGGACAGGGGGATCGGCGCCTATCTACGAGCAGTACTTC
>few|TRBJ2-1|TRBV25-1|TRBD2
CASRPASGSAQFF
TGTGCCAGCCGACCCGCTAGCGGGAGTGCGCAGTTCTTC
>many|TRBJ2-5|TRBV7-2|-
CASSSQSRETQYF
TGTGCCAGCAGCTCCCAGAGCCGGGAGACCCAGTACTTC
>-|TRBJ1-5|TRBV7-2|-
CASSLAQATLWQPQHF
TGTGCCAGCAGCTTAGCGCAGGCAACCCTGTGGCAGCCCCAGCATTTT
>few|TRBJ1-5|TRBV20-1|-
CSARAQGRGEQPQHF
TGCAGTGCTAGAGCCCAGGGGCGGGGGGAGCAGCCCCAGCATTTT
>-|TRBJ2-7|TRBV20-1|-
CSARELYSGDLRDEQYF
TGCAGTGCTAGAGAATTGTATAGCGGAGACCTCCGAGACGAGCAGTACTTC
>few|TRBJ2-4|TRBV13|TRBD2
CASSHTSGKNIQYF
TGTGCCAGCAGTCATACTAGCGGTAAAAACATTCAGTACTTC
>-|TRBJ1-1|TRBV3-1|TRBD1
CASSQRGQLNTEAFF
TGTGCCAGCAGCCAGAGGGGACAGCTGAACACTGAAGCTTTCTTT
>many|TRBJ2-1|TRBV20-1|-
CSAKTNYNEQFF
TGCAGTGCCAAGACTAACTACAATGAGCAGTTCTTC
>-|TRBJ2-5|TRBV6-5|-
CASSYSITATETQYF
TGTGCCAGCAGTTACTCCATTACCGCGACCGAGACCCAGTACTTC
>-|TRBJ2-3|TRBV5-1|-
CASSFDGYTDTQYF
TGCGCCAGCAGCTTTGACGGCTACACAGATACGCAGTATTTT
>-|TRBJ1-4|TRBV6-2/TRBV6-3|-
CASSYSTRRGTNEKLFF
TGTGCCAGCAGTTACTCGACCCGGAGAGGAACTAATGAAAAACTGTTTTTT
>-|TRBJ1-2|TRBV10-1|-
CASSVSTFGGYTF
TGCGCCAGCAGTGTTTCGACTTTCGGTGGCTACACCTTC
>-|TRBJ2-7|TRBV5-6|TRBD2
CASSLDGRTSSEQYF
TGTGCCAGCAGCTTGGATGGAAGGACTAGCTCCGAGCAGTACTTC
>few|TRBJ2-1|TRBV5-1|TRBD2
CASSSYLAGGGGNEQFF
TGCGCCAGCAGCTCGTACCTAGCGGGAGGGGGAGGCAATGAGCAGTTCTTC
>-|TRBJ1-2|TRBV27|-
CASREPGTPNYGYTF
TGTGCCAGCAGAGAACCCGGGACTCCTAACTATGGCTACACCTTC
>-|TRBJ2-4|TRBV6-2/TRBV6-3|-
CASSYAGNTQYF
TGTGCCAGCAGTTACGCGGGAAACACTCAGTACTTC
>-|TRBJ1-5|TRBV5-5|-
CASSLDIGSNQPQHF
TGTGCCAGCAGCTTGGACATCGGGAGCAATCAGCCCCAGCATTTT
>few|TRBJ2-3|TRBV2|TRBD1
CASRRWDRSTDTQYF
TGTGCCAGTCGAAGGTGGGACAGGAGCACAGATACGCAGTATTTT
>few|TRBJ2-5|TRBV20-1|-
CSAPQTHNEETQYF
TGCAGTGCTCCCCAGACACATAACGAAGAGACCCAGTACTTC
>few|TRBJ2-5|TRBV6-1|TRBD2
CASRRGGGGSETQYF
TGTGCCAGCCGCCGGGGTGGCGGGGGAAGTGAGACCCAGTACTTC
>-|TRBJ2-3|TRBV7-2|TRBD2
CASSPRAGGGSDTQYF
TGTGCCAGCAGCCCTAGGGCGGGAGGAGGCTCAGATACGCAGTATTTT
>few|TRBJ2-1|TRBV7-2|-
CASSSHWTRLPSSSYNEQFF
TGTGCCAGCAGCTCCCATTGGACCCGGTTACCCTCAAGCTCCTACAATGAGCAGTTCTTC
>-|TRBJ1-5|TRBV28|TRBD1
CASRLTGSNQPQHF
TGTGCCAGCAGGCTGACAGGGTCTAATCAGCCCCAGCATTTT
>-|TRBJ1-4|TRBV29-1|-
CSVRSGPGCGKLFF
TGCAGCGTCCGCAGTGGCCCCGGATGTGGAAAACTGTTTTTT
>-|TRBJ1-2|TRBV5-1|-
CASSLQETYGYTF
TGCGCCAGCAGTTTACAGGAGACCTATGGCTACACCTTC
>few|TRBJ2-4|TRBV29-1|-
CSVSGHLSKNIQYF
TGCAGCGTCTCGGGACACTTGTCCAAAAACATTCAGTACTTC
>-|TRBJ2-3|TRBV21-1|-
CASAGTRADTQYF
TGTGCCAGCGCCGGGACTAGGGCGGATACGCAGTATTTT
>-|TRBJ1-2|TRBV18|TRBD1
CANTREGGAVHGYTF
TGTGCCAACACCCGTGAAGGGGGCGCGGTCCATGGCTACACCTTC
>-|TRBJ2-1|TRBV9|-
CASSVGGFSYEQFF
TGTGCCAGCAGCGTAGGGGGATTCTCCTACGAGCAGTTCTTC
>few|TRBJ2-1|TRBV5-6|TRBD2
CASSPSGTSGSRGNEQFF
TGTGCCAGCAGCCCGTCGGGAACTAGCGGGAGTCGTGGCAATGAGCAGTTCTTC
>few|TRBJ1-1|TRBV5-1|-
CASSSTPGQLNTEAFF
TGCGCCAGCAGCAGTACTCCGGGACAACTGAACACTGAAGCTTTCTTT
>-|TRBJ1-2|TRBV9|-
CASSEGTGFGQDGYTF
TGTGCCAGCAGCGAGGGAACAGGGTTTGGTCAGGATGGCTACACCTTC
>-|TRBJ2-7|TRBV29-1|TRBD2
CSVTILAGAGEQYF
TGCAGCGTCACGATACTAGCGGGAGCTGGCGAGCAGTACTTC
>-|TRBJ1-6|TRBV7-2|-
CASSLVAGRFYNSPLHF
TGTGCCAGCAGCTTAGTGGCAGGGAGATTCTATAATTCACCCCTCCACTTT
>few|TRBJ2-5|TRBV5-1|-
CASSQSRGAETQYF
TGCGCCAGCAGCCAGTCGAGAGGGGCTGAGACCCAGTACTTC
>-|TRBJ2-3|TRBV20-1|-
CSAEPDNPSTDTQYF
TGCAGTGCTGAACCGGACAACCCTTCCACAGATACGCAGTATTTT
>-|TRBJ1-1|TRBV7-9|TRBD1
CASSTGQGDTEAFF
TGTGCCAGCAGCACGGGACAGGGGGACACTGAAGCTTTCTTT
>few|TRBJ2-3|TRBV29-1|-
CSVPKLGGDTQYF
TGCAGCGTCCCCAAGCTAGGGGGGGATACGCAGTATTTT
>-|TRBJ1-1|TRBV24-1|-
CATSDLRKSPEAFF
TGTGCCACCAGTGATTTGAGGAAGAGTCCTGAAGCTTTCTTT
>-|TRBJ2-1|TRBV6-1|TRBD2
CASSELSGVGEQFF
TGTGCCAGCAGTGAACTAAGCGGGGTCGGCGAGCAGTTCTTC
>-|TRBJ2-5|TRBV20-1|-
CSARVGFGETQYF
TGCAGTGCTAGAGTTGGGTTCGGAGAGACCCAGTACTTC